This entry is about one T cell receptor (beta chain). No antigen is known for it. It has no much larger one-base neighbor in the sample; base qualities were not kept. The donors were healthy, HIV-negative adults with no recently reported acute infections or vaccinations. Every donor was a Caucasian adult residing in Nashville, Tennessee, USA. CD4+ T cells were enriched by magnetic negative selection; naive cells were then positively selected on CD45RA, and the negative fraction formed the memory subset. Blood was collected by leukapheresis, and PBMCs were isolated by Ficoll-Histopaque density gradient centrifugation and then cryopreserved in liquid nitrogen vapor phase. Analytical flow cytometry was used to check the purity and quantity of every magnetically sorted T cell population. Genomic DNA was isolated from every sorted fraction and measured by UV absorbance on a Nanodrop 2000c. The sample comes from a study of shared clonotypes between healthy human individuals (dated by TCRdb to 2018 to 2020). In terms of the full investigation: Three men and two women, aged 18 to 49 years, made up the cohort. Per donor, three plates each were used for CD4 naive and CD4 memory, two for CD8 naive, and one for CD8 memory. The study deeply sequenced blood TCR repertoires of about 5 healthy adults to estimate repertoire size and the extent of clonotype sharing between individuals. To increase sequencing depth and limit assay-specific biases, TCR repertoire library preparation and sequencing were carried out by different laboratories using diverse techniques. Between about 0.8 and 9 billion PBMCs per donor were obtained by leukapheresis.

Using the deep immunoSEQ assay, multiplex PCR amplified TCR CDR3 regions from genomic DNA. Extracted genomic DNA from each cell subset was distributed evenly across all wells of several immunoSEQ 96-well plates, and each plate was treated as a replicate. For sorted subsets, roughly 200 ng genomic DNA, equal to 30,000 or so T cell genomes, was loaded into each replicate PCR. Purified libraries were quantified with a Qubit 3.0 fluorometer, sized on a Bioanalyzer 2100, and re-quantified with the KAPA Library Quantification kit. Each immunoSEQ 96-well plate was sequenced on its own single-read 150-cycle Illumina NextSeq 550 flow cell. Under the source paper's analysis protocol: Because the immunoSEQ output held only junctional sequences and lacked quality scores, the filtering could not match the filtering applied to full-length reads. To assign V/J genes and CDR3, sequences were annotated against IMGT germline references using PyIR, a Python wrapper for IgBLAST v1.9. Reads were filtered out if the reads had weak V/J assignments (E-value above 1e-6), no CDR3, stop codons, out-of-frame junctions, or ambiguous translated residues. A V3J clonotype was defined by an identical inferred V gene, J gene, and CDR3 amino acid sequence. To compute the percentage overlap between repertoires, the number of shared unique clonotypes was divided by the size of the smaller repertoire. Three approaches were used to assess repertoire richness: RTK rarefaction, the Chao1 estimator, and Recon v2.1 estimates of unobserved clonotypes. Generation probabilities were computed with OLGA for all TCRbeta clonotypes obtained by the gDNA method from several donors. What TCRdb holds here is the immuneACCESS table cut down to in-frame rearrangements. Part of the clones is not present; checked against another copy, under half of the missing clones reflect an unresolved V gene, and the others are unexplained. V and J calls and clone size are given by that table; D and trimming were obtained from the DNA. The sample contains some 650,000 clones, about 96% of them found a single time. Together, the top ten hold about 0.06% of the sample.

V is pruned by 3 bases and J by 3 bases, leaving 10 bases of the junction without a gene match. The germline V gene specifies MGHRA as CDR1 and YSYEKL as CDR2. Reading from cysteine to phenylalanine, the CDR3 counts 17 amino acids. Only the CDR3 DNA is retained, 51 bases long and in frame from the first base. General conclusions and limits of the study: Based on pairwise subsampling, the degree of clonotype sharing among donors was expected to be affected by sequencing depth. Only blood was sampled, and tissue TCR repertoires likely differ from those in blood. Rarefaction of sorted-subset datasets indicated incomplete sequencing despite the large sequencing depth. About 5% of naive CD4, around 3.6% of naive CD8, 2% to 2.5% of memory CD4, and more than 0.35% of memory CD8 clonotypes were shared across several donors. Clonotypes shared by all four sorted-subset donors showed higher generation probabilities than non-shared clonotypes. Because the study included a small number of donors, the genetic and exposure-history diversity represented was limited. Naive subsets generally had larger estimated clonotype richness than memory subsets did.

The origin of this receptor is a woman younger than 45 in good health. Rearrangement joined TRBV4-1 to TRBJ2-1; 8 bases in between match TRBD2. The sample consisted of naive CD4+ T cells sorted from blood. The intended sense of this specimen's cell subset or site label: CD45RA+ positively selected. The CDR3: CASSHGIRTSSYNEQFF. The nucleotide sequence reads as follows: TGCGCCAGCAGCCACGGGATTAGGACTAGCAGCTACAATGAGCAGTTCTTC.